Included here is one TCR beta chain sequence, with context. The antigen is not known. These data originate in a study of blood T cells in healthy people across ages. Study results and limitations: Observed TCR beta diversity per million T cells went down as age went up. This fall followed a roughly linear course with age.

Every donor contributed about 10 milliliters of peripheral blood by blood draw. Every sample had a minimum of 6 million PBMCs isolated. The second PCR ran about 6 to 12 cycles with a sample-barcoded 5' primer and J-beta primers. Each cDNA molecule, via a template-switch adaptor with 12 random nucleotides, was tagged. TCRdb reanalysed the 5' RACE reads using MiXCR and keeps one entry per CDR3 protein. The sample holds 780,000 or so distinct CDR3 sequences, just over 55% seen once. The sequenced material came from blood. This sequence originates from a man aged 35-49 years in good health.

CDR3 protein: CSASPSSGRAAGELFF. CDR3 sequence (DNA): TGCAGTGCTAGCCCTTCTAGCGGGAGGGCTGCCGGGGAGCTGTTTTTT. The gene calls are TRBV20-1 and TRBJ2-2; 12 nucleotides line up with TRBD2. Per the germline V gene, CDR1 is DFQATT and CDR2 is SNEGSKA (reference sequence). V trimming: 3 bases; J trimming: 6 bases; junction bases outside the gene matches: 8. The CDR3 covers 16 residues.